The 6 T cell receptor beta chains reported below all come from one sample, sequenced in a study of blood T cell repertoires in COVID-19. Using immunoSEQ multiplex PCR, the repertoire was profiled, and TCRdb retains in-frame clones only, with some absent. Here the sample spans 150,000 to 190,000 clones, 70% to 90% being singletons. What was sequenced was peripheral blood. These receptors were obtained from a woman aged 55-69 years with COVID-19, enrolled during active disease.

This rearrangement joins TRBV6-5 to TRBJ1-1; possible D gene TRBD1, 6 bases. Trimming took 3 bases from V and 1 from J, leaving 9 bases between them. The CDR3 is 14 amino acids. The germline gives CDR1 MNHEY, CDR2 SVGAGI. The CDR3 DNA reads TGTGCCAGCAGTTATTCAGGGGCGAACACTGAAGCTTTCTTT. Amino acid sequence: CASSYSGANTEAFF.

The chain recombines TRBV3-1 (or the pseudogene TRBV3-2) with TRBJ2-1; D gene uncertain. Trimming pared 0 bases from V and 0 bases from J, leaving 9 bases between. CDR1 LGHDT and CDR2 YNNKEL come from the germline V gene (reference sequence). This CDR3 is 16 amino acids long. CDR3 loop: CASSQDLLSSYNEQFF. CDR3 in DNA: TGTGCCAGCAGCCAAGATCTCCTGAGCTCCTACAATGAGCAGTTCTTC.

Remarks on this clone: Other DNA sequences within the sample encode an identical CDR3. The CDR3 DNA follows: TGTGCCAGCAGTCGAACAGGGAACACTGAAGCTTTCTTT. It translates to CASSRTGNTEAFF. The chain employs TRBV6-5 and TRBJ1-1, with D possibly being TRBD1 (5 bases). The CDR3 covers 13 residues. The germline V gene encodes CDR1 MNHEY and CDR2 SVGAGI. V was pared by 5 bases and J by 1 base, with 8 bases between.

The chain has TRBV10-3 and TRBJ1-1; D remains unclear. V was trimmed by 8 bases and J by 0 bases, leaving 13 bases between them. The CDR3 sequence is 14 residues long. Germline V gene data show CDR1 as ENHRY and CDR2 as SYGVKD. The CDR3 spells CAIGYSNMNTEAFF. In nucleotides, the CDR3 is TGTGCCATCGGGTACAGCAACATGAACACTGAAGCTTTCTTT.

CDR3 sequence reads: CASTNTYTRTSSYEQYF. As DNA, the CDR3 is TGCGCCAGCACCAACACCTACACGAGGACAAGCTCCTACGAGCAGTACTTC. V usage is TRBV5-1 and J usage is TRBJ2-7; D possibly corresponds to TRBD1 (5 bases). There are 17 residues in the CDR3. The germline V gene encodes CDR1 SGHRS and CDR2 YFSETQ. V lost 6 bases and J lost 0, with 22 bases in between. The whole variable domain, filled in from reference TRBV5-1 and TRBJ2-7, reads KAGVTQTPRYLIKTRGQQVTLSCSPISGHRSVSWYQQTPGQGLQFLFEYFSETQRNKGNFPGRFSGRQFSNSRSEMNVSTLELGDSALYLCASTNTYTRTSSYEQYFGPGTRLTVT.

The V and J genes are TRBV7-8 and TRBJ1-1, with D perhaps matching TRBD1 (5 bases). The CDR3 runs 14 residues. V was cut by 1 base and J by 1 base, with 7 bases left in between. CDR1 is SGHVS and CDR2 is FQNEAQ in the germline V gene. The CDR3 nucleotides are TGTGCCAGCAGCTTAGACCAGGGGAACACTGAAGCTTTCTTT. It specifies CASSLDQGNTEAFF. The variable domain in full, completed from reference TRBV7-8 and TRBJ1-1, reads GAGVSQSPRYKVAKRGQDVALRCDPISGHVSLFWYQQALGQGPEFLTYFQNEAQLDKSGLPSDRFFAERPEGSVSTLKIQRTQQEDSAVYLCASSLDQGNTEAFFGQGTRLTVV.